This T cell receptor (beta chain) was sequenced during a study of shared clonotypes between healthy human individuals (dated by TCRdb to between 2020 and 2021). With respect to the entire study: The cohort included a few men and a couple of women between 18 and 49 years of age. For each donor, three plates each were used for CD4 naive and CD4 memory, two plates were used for CD8 naive, and one plate was used for CD8 memory. Blood TCR repertoires of roughly five healthy adults were deeply sequenced to estimate repertoire size and the extent of clonotype sharing between individuals. Libraries were prepared and TCR repertoires were sequenced by different laboratories using diverse techniques, in order to increase sequencing depth and limit assay-specific biases. Leukapheresis yielded between about 0.94 and 8.9 billion PBMCs per donor.

Using the deep immunoSEQ assay, multiplex PCR amplified TCR CDR3 regions from genomic DNA. Genomic DNA extracted from each cell subset was distributed evenly over all wells of several immunoSEQ 96-well plates, and each plate served as one replicate. For sorted subsets, about 210 ng of genomic DNA, equivalent to 30,000 or so T cell genomes, went into each replicate PCR. Purified libraries were measured with a Qubit 3.0 fluorometer, size-checked on a Bioanalyzer 2100, and measured again with the KAPA Library Quantification kit. Each immunoSEQ 96-well plate was sequenced on its own single-read 150-cycle Illumina NextSeq 550 flow cell. The paper's processing steps were these. Because only junctional sequences without quality scores were contained in the immunoSEQ output, filtering matching that applied to full-length reads could not be performed. Sequences were annotated with PyIR, a Python wrapper for IgBLAST v1.9, and V/J genes and CDR3 were assigned using IMGT germline references. Any read was removed if the V/J assignment was weak (E-value above 1e-6), the CDR3 was missing, or the read contained stop codons, out-of-frame junctions, or ambiguous translated residues. V3J clonotypes were defined as sequences sharing an identical inferred V gene, J gene, and CDR3 amino acid sequence. The percentage overlap between two repertoires was calculated by dividing the number of shared unique clonotypes by the size of the smaller repertoire. Repertoire richness was assessed with RTK rarefaction, the Chao1 estimator, and Recon v2.1 estimates of unobserved clonotypes. Generation probabilities were computed with OLGA for all TCRbeta clonotypes obtained by the gDNA method from a handful of donors. TCRdb's version of the immuneACCESS table is confined to in-frame rearrangements and falls short of the full clone set. An unresolved V gene accounts for under half of the shortfall where checked; the remainder is of unknown origin. The V and J calls and the clone size are those of that table, but D and trimming were determined from the DNA. This sample lists 950,000 to 1,100,000 clones; around four fifths were detected once. In total, the top ten clones hold approximately 1.5% of the sample.

Deletion took 4 bases off V and 8 bases off J, with a span of 13 bases between the germline ends. From a lookup of the germline V gene, CDR1 and CDR2 are SGHDT and YYEEEE. The CDR3, from cysteine to phenylalanine, totals 13 residues. CDR3 DNA only is kept here, 39 bases in frame from base 1. To note about this clone: Its antigen is not yet known. The record has no base qualities; no much larger clone is one base away.

Overall study results and their limits: Larger estimated clonotype richness was generally found for naive subsets than for memory subsets. Incomplete sequencing was indicated by rarefaction of sorted-subset datasets, despite the large sequencing depth. Approximately 4.8% of naive CD4, 3.5% of naive CD8, about 2.4% of memory CD4, and over 0.35% of memory CD8 clonotypes were shared across four donors. Because the study included only a small number of donors, the genetic and exposure-history diversity represented was limited. Compared with non-shared clonotypes, the clonotypes found in all four sorted-subset donors had higher generation probabilities. Pairwise subsampling indicated that sequencing depth was expected to affect the degree of clonotype sharing among donors. Sampling was restricted to blood, and TCR repertoires in tissues likely differ from the TCR repertoires found in blood.

The donors were healthy, HIV-negative adults with no recently reported acute infections or vaccinations. All donors were Caucasian adults living in Nashville, Tennessee, USA. Magnetic negative selection was used to enrich CD4+ T cells, after which naive cells were positively selected on CD45RA and the negative fraction became the memory subset. Blood was collected by leukapheresis, and PBMCs were isolated by Ficoll-Histopaque density gradient centrifugation and then cryopreserved in liquid nitrogen vapor phase. Analytical flow cytometry was used to check the purity and quantity of each magnetically sorted T cell population. Genomic DNA was isolated from each sorted fraction and quantified by UV absorbance on a Nanodrop 2000c.

The source material was memory CD4+ T cells sorted from blood. The cell subset or site label, as the study defines it: CD45RA-negative fraction. The TCR sequence derives from a man aged 18 to 30 in good health. The rearrangement joined TRBV5-6 to TRBJ2-1, with no reliable assignment of the D segment. The CDR3: CASSRLGYDEQFF. In nucleotide form, the sequence is TGTGCCAGCAGCCGGCTCGGTTACGATGAGCAGTTCTTC.